This T cell receptor (beta chain) was found in a study of CD8 T cells in Susac syndrome. Overall study context: Clinically active disease was present in over five of the sequenced Susac syndrome patients. Eight of these patients were in remission.

V gave up 4 bases and J gave up 10 bases; unmatched junction bases: 8. This CDR3 is 14 amino acids long. Germline V gene sequence: CDR1 SGDLS, CDR2 YYNGEE. With random hexamers, reverse transcription was performed on about 0.5 to 1 ug of RNA. One entry per CDR3 protein results from TCRdb running MiXCR on the immunoSEQ multiplex PCR reads. The sample contains roughly 100,000 distinct CDR3 sequences, approximately 94% of which appear only once. The source of this sequence is a human donor with Susac syndrome. Specimen: CD8+ T cells from PBMCs. The V and J genes are TRBV9 and TRBJ1-6; 7 bases match TRBD1. DNA of the CDR3: TGTGCCAGCAGCTCCGGGACAGAAGGGTCACCCCTCCACTTT. Encoded protein: CASSSGTEGSPLHF. Full variable domain (rest looked up from reference TRBV9 and TRBJ1-6): DSGVTQTPKHLITATGQRVTLRCSPRSGDLSVYWYQQSLDQGLQFLIQYYNGEERAKGNILERFSAQQFPDLHSELNLSSLELGDSALYFCASSSGTEGSPLHFGNGTRLTVT.